This TCR beta chain was sequenced for a study of cytomegalovirus exposure and HLA in healthy donors. Study-level findings and limits: Previously analyzed data showed that most TCR beta V segments were productive at a frequency of about 90% or about 30%. V- and J-gene trimming of TCR beta was linked (in a later analysis) to a missense DCLRE1C variant.

As to this clone: Its antigen is unknown.

Researchers ran the PCR with 60 Vbeta and 13 Jbeta primers. Under the authors' procedure: A later analysis tallied about 80 million unique TCR beta chains, some 12 million of them shared. Here immunoSEQ multiplex PCR was the method, and the copy in TCRdb shows in-frame clones only, minus some. V and J calls and clone size are those listed in that table; D and trimming were worked out from the DNA. This sample has around 88,000 clones, with roughly 73% found just once. CDR3 length: 13 residues. The V end lost 7 bases, the J end lost 2 bases, and 11 bases lay between the germline ends. Germline assignment: CDR1 SGHAT and CDR2 FQNNGV.

The gene calls are TRBV11-2 and TRBJ1-1; D call uncertain. Material for sequencing was PBMCs. This clonotype originated in a man aged 50-60 years in good health and CMV-seropositive. The CDR3 coding sequence is TGTGCCAGCACCCGAGTTCTTAACACTGAAGCTTTCTTT. Encoded protein: CASTRVLNTEAFF.